This T cell receptor beta chain stems from a study of radiation and T cells in renal cell carcinoma. TCRdb's table, derived via immunoSEQ multiplex PCR, lists solely in-frame clones and lacks some. The repertoire holds about 150,000 clones, with approximately 88% as singletons. CDR3 length: 14 amino acids. Trimming left V 1 base short and J 5 bases short, with 11 bases between. In germline, CDR1 is LGHNA, CDR2 YNFKEQ. This clone was seen once. As to time point: blood 2 weeks post-SBRT. Treatment noted: 15 Gy SBRT to primary tumor, nephrectomy 4 weeks later. The sequence derives from a woman between 50 and 59 years old with renal cell carcinoma. The sample here was blood, taken from a patient whose treatment included radiotherapy and nephrectomy. This chain joins TRBV4-2 and TRBJ2-5; TRBD1 or TRBD2 may be the D gene (5 bases each). CDR3 in amino acids: CASSQVSGRETQYF. The CDR3 bases are TGTGCCAGCAGCCAAGTTTCGGGGCGGGAGACCCAGTACTTC.